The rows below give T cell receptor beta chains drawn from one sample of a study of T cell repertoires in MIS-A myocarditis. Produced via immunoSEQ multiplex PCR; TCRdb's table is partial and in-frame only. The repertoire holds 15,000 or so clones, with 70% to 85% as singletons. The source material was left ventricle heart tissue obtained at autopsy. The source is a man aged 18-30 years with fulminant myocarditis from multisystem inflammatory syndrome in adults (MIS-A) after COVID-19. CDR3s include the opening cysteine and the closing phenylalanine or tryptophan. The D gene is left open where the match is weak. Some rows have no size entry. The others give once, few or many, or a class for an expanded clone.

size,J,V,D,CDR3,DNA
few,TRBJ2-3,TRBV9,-,CASSVGGYADTQYF,TGTGCCAGCAGCGTAGGGGGGTATGCAGATACGCAGTATTTT
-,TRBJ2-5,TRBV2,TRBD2,CASRDYETQYF,TGTGCCAGCCGGGACTACGAGACCCAGTACTTC
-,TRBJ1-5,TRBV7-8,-,CASSLLAPQPQHF,TGTGCCAGCAGCTTACTCGCGCCCCAGCCCCAGCATTTT
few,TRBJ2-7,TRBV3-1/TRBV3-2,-,CASSQERDISYEQYF,TGTGCCAGCAGCCAAGAGCGGGACATCTCCTACGAGCAGTACTTC
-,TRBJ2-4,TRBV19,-,CASSPRNSKNIQYF,TGTGCCAGTAGTCCGCGTAACAGCAAAAACATTCAGTACTTC
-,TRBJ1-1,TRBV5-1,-,CASSRDQGWAEAFF,TGCGCCAGCAGCAGGGACCAGGGATGGGCTGAAGCTTTCTTT
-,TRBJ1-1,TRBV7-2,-,CASSFVNTEAFF,TGTGCCAGCAGCTTCGTGAACACTGAAGCTTTCTTT
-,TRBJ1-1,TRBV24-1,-,CATSDGLNEAFF,TGTGCCACCAGTGACGGACTGAATGAAGCTTTCTTT
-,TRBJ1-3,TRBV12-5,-,CASEGYSGNTIYF,TGTGCTAGTGAGGGTTACTCTGGAAACACCATATATTTT
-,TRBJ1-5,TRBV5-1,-,CASSFDSNQPQHF,TGCGCCAGCAGCTTCGATAGCAATCAGCCCCAGCATTTT
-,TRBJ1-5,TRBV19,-,CASSIDRTVNQPQHF,TGTGCCAGTAGTATAGATAGAACTGTGAATCAGCCCCAGCATTTT
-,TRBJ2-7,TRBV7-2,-,CASSLIGTYEQYF,TGTGCCAGCAGCTTGATAGGGACCTACGAGCAGTACTTC
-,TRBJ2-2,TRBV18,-,CASSPGNMGTGELFF,TGTGCCAGCTCACCAGGCAATATGGGCACCGGGGAGCTGTTTTTT
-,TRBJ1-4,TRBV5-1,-,CASSLVPPDNDINEKLFF,TGCGCCAGCAGCTTGGTACCCCCCGACAACGACATAAATGAAAAACTGTTTTTT
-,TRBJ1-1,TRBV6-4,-,CASSVGAGAEAFF,TGTGCCAGCAGTGTAGGAGCCGGGGCTGAAGCTTTCTTT
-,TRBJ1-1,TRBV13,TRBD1,CASSLHEGANTEAFF,TGTGCCAGCAGCCTACACGAGGGGGCGAACACTGAAGCTTTCTTT
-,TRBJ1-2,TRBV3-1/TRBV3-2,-,CASSQEVSAGLGYGYTF,TGTGCCAGCAGCCAAGAAGTATCGGCAGGCCTTGGGTATGGCTACACCTTC
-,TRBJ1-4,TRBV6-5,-,CASSPDGANEKLFF,TGTGCCAGCAGTCCCGACGGGGCTAATGAAAAACTGTTTTTT
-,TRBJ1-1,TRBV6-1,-,CASSEEGTPEAFF,TGTGCCAGCAGTGAAGAGGGGACACCGGAAGCTTTCTTT
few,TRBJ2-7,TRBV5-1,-,CASSSGWGTYEQYF,TGCGCCAGCAGTTCAGGTTGGGGGACCTACGAGCAGTACTTC
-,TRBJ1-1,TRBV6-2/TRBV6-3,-,CASSYGRLNTEAFF,TGTGCCAGCAGTTATGGCAGATTGAACACTGAAGCTTTCTTT
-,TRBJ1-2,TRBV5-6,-,CASSWGRRDWLGYTF,TGTGCCAGCAGCTGGGGACGCCGGGACTGGCTTGGCTACACCTTC
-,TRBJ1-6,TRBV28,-,CASSPSEGSPLHF,TGTGCCAGCAGTCCGTCAGAGGGTTCACCCCTCCACTTT
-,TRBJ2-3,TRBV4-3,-,CASSQGFFIADTQYF,TGCGCCAGCAGCCAAGGGTTCTTTATTGCGGATACGCAGTATTTT
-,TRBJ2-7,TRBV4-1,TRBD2,CASSQGGGTSGRLNPYEQYF,TGCGCCAGCAGCCAAGGAGGCGGGACTAGCGGGAGATTAAACCCCTACGAGCAGTACTTC
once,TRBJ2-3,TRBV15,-,CATSRVPGSSTDTQYF,TGTGCCACCAGCAGAGTGCCGGGGTCTAGCACAGATACGCAGTATTTT
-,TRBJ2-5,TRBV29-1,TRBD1,CSVAQGTGQTQYF,TGCAGCGTGGCACAGGGGACCGGGCAGACCCAGTACTTC
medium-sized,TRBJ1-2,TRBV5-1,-,CASSVLQGAPYGYTF,TGCGCCAGCAGCGTTTTACAGGGAGCCCCCTATGGCTACACCTTC
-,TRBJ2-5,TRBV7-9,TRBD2,CASSQRGDLGETQYF,TGTGCCAGCAGTCAGCGGGGGGATCTCGGGGAGACCCAGTACTTC
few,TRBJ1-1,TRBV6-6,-,CASSYFSETEAFF,TGTGCCAGCAGTTATTTCTCGGAGACTGAAGCTTTCTTT
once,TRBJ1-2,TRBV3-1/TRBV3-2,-,CASSQSVGGRSGYTF,TGTGCCAGCAGCCAATCCGTGGGGGGCAGGAGTGGCTACACCTTC
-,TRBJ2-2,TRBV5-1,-,CASSLWRGTGELFF,TGCGCCAGCAGCTTATGGAGGGGCACCGGGGAGCTGTTTTTT
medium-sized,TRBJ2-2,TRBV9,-,CASSVGPSPRELFF,TGTGCCAGCAGCGTAGGTCCCTCTCCCCGGGAGCTGTTTTTT
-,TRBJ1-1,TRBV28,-,CASSQTIDAEAFF,TGTGCCAGCAGCCAGACGATTGACGCTGAAGCTTTCTTT
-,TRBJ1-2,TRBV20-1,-,CSVRDYGYTF,TGCAGTGTGAGGGACTATGGCTACACCTTC
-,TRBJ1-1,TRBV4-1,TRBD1,CASSPPTGGGPEAFF,TGCGCCAGCAGCCCCCCCACAGGGGGCGGGCCTGAAGCTTTCTTT
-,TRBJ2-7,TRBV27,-,CASSLSGLSTYEQYF,TGTGCCAGCAGTTTATCGGGACTTTCTACCTACGAGCAGTACTTC
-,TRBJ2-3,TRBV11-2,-,CASSSALGGTDTQYF,TGTGCCAGCAGCTCGGCCTTGGGGGGAACAGATACGCAGTATTTT
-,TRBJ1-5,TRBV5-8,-,CASSLGSNQPQHF,TGTGCCAGCAGCTTGGGTAGCAATCAGCCCCAGCATTTT
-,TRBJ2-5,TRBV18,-,CASSPYGTGGETQYF,TGTGCCAGCTCACCTTACGGGACCGGAGGAGAGACCCAGTACTTC
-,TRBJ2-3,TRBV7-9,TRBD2,CASSPGLETDTQYF,TGTGCCAGCAGCCCGGGACTAGAAACAGATACGCAGTATTTT
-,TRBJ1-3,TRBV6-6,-,CASTLQGLSSGNTIYF,TGTGCCAGCACCCTCCAGGGCCTGAGCTCTGGAAACACCATATATTTT
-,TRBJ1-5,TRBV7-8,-,CASSLVGEPNQPQHF,TGTGCCAGCAGCTTAGTGGGGGAACCCAATCAGCCCCAGCATTTT
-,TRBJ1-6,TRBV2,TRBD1,CASSEGRQGVSPLHF,TGTGCCAGCAGTGAAGGACGGCAGGGGGTTTCACCCCTCCACTTT
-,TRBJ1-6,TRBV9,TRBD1,CASSPRTGGSSPLHF,TGTGCCAGCAGCCCCAGGACAGGGGGCTCTTCACCCCTCCACTTT
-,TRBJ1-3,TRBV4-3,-,CASSQDRIFSGNTIYF,TGCGCCAGCAGCCAAGACAGGATCTTCTCTGGAAACACCATATATTTT
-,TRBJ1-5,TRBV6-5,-,CASTPTGVGQPQHF,TGTGCCAGCACCCCAACGGGGGTAGGACAGCCCCAGCATTTT
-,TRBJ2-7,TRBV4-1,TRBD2,CASSHPLAGNSYEQYF,TGCGCCAGCAGCCACCCACTAGCGGGGAATTCCTACGAGCAGTACTTC
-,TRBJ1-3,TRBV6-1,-,CASSEVSSPLYSTIYF,TGTGCCAGCAGTGAAGTTTCATCCCCTCTATATAGCACCATATATTTT
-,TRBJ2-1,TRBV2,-,CASSPLGDEQFF,TGTGCCAGCAGCCCTCTTGGGGACGAGCAGTTCTTC